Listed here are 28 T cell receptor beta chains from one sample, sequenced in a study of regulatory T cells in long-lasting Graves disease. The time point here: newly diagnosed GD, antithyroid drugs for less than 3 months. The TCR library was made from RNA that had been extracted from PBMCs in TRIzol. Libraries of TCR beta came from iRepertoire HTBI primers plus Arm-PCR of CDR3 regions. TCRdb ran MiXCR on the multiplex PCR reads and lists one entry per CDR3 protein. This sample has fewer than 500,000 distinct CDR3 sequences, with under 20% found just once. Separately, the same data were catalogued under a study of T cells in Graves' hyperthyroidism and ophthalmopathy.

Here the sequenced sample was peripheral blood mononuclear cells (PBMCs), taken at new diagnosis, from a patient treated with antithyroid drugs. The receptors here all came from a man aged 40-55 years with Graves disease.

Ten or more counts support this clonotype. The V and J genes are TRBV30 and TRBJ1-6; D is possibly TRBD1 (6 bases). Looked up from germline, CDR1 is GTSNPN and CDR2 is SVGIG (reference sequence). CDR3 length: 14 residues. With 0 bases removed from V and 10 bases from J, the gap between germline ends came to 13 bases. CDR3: CAWSVHGGNSPLHF. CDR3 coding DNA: TGTGCCTGGAGTGTACACGGGGGCAACTCACCCCTCCACTTT. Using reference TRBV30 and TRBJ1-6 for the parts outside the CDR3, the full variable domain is SQTIHQWPATLVQPVGSPLSLECTVEGTSNPNLYWYRQAAGRGLQLLFYSVGIGQISSEVPQNLSASRPQDRQFILSSKKLLLSDSGFYLCAWSVHGGNSPLHFGNGTRLTVT.

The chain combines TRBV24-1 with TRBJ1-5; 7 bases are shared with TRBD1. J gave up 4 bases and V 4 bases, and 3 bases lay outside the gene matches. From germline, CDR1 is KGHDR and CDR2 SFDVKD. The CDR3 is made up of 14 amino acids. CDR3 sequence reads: CATSDSGGNQPQHF. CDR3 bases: TGTGCCACCAGTGACTCAGGGGGGAATCAGCCCCAGCATTTT.

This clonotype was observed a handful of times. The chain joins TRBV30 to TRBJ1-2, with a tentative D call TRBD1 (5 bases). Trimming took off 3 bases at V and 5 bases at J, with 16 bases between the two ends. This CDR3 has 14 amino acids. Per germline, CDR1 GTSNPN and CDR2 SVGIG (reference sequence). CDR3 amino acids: CAWSPEGPLYGYTF. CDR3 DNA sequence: TGTGCCTGGAGCCCAGAGGGGCCTCTTTATGGCTACACCTTC.

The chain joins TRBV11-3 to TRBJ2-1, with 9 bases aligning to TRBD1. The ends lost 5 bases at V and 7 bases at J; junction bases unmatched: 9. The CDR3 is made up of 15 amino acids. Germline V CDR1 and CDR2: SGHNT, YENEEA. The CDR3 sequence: CASSQDLTGGNEQFF. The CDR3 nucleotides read TGTGCCAGCAGCCAAGATCTGACAGGGGGGAATGAGCAGTTCTTC.

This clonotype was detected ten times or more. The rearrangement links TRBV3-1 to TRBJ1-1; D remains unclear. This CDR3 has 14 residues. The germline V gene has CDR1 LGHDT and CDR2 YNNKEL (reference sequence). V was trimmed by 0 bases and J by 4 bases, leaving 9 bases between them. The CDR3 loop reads CASSQDEIPTEAFF. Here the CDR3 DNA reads TGTGCCAGCAGCCAAGATGAAATTCCCACTGAAGCTTTCTTT.

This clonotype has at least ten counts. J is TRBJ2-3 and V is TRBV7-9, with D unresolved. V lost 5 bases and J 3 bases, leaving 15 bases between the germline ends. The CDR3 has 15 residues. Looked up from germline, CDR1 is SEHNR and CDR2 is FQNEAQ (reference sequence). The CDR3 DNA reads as TGTGCCAGCAGCAACGAAAAAGGGATAACAGATACGCAGTATTTT. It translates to CASSNEKGITDTQYF.

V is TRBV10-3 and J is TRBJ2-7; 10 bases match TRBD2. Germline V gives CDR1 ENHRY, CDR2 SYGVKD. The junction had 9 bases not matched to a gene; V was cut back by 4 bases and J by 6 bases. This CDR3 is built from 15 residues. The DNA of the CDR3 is TGTGCCATCAGTGGGCTAGCGGGAGATCTCGTCGAGCAGTACTTC. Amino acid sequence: CAISGLAGDLVEQYF.

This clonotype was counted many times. The CDR3 region is CASSLRRGRGRTYTDTQYF. CDR3 DNA sequence: TGTGCCAGCAGTTTAAGGCGAGGACGAGGTAGAACTTACACAGATACGCAGTATTTT. The V call is TRBV28, the J call TRBJ2-3; D gene ambiguous. This CDR3 contains 19 residues. Germline values: CDR1 MDHEN, CDR2 SYDVKM. Between the trimmed V and J ends, which lost 2 bases and 2 bases, there was a span of 23 bases.

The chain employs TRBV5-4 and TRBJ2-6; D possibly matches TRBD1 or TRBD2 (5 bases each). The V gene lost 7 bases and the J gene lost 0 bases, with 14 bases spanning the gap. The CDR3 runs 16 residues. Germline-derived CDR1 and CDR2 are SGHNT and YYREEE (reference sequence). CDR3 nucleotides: TGTGCCAGCTCCCCCGGGGCCAACTCTGGGGCCAACGTCCTGACTTTC. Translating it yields CASSPGANSGANVLTF.

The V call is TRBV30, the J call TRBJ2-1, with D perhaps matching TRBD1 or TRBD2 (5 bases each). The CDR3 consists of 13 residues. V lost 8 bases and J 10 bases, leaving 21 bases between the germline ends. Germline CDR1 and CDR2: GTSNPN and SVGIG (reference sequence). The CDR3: CAHNRDRMAEQFF. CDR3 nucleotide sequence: TGTGCCCATAACCGGGACCGCATGGCCGAGCAGTTCTTC.

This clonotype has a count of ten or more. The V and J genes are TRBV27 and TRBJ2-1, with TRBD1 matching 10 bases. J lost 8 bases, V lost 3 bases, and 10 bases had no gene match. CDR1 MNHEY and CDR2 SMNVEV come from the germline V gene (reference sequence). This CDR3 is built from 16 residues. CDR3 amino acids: CASSFRQGARRDEQFF. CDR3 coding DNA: TGTGCCAGCAGTTTTAGACAGGGGGCTCGACGGGATGAGCAGTTCTTC.

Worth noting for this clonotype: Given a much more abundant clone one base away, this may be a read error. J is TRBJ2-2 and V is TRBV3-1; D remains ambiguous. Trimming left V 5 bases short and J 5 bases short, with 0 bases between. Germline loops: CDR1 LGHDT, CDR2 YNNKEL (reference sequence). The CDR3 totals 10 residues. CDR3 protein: CASSTGELFF. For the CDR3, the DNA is TGTGCCAGCAGCACCGGGGAGCTGTTTTTT.

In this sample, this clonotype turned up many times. CDR3: CASSPISEETQYF. CDR3 in DNA: TGTGCCAGCAGCCCAATCAGCGAAGAGACCCAGTACTTC. The gene calls are TRBV11-2 and TRBJ2-5; D unclear. V gave up 5 bases and J gave up 3 bases, with 10 bases separating them. The CDR3 is made up of 13 amino acids. Germline assignment: CDR1 SGHAT and CDR2 FQNNGV.

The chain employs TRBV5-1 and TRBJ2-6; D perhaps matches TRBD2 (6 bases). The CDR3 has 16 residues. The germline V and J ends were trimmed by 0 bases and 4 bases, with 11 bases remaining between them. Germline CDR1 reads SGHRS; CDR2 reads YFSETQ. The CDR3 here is CASSLEGGLGANVLTF. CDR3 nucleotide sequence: TGCGCCAGCAGCTTGGAAGGAGGGCTCGGGGCCAACGTCCTGACTTTC.

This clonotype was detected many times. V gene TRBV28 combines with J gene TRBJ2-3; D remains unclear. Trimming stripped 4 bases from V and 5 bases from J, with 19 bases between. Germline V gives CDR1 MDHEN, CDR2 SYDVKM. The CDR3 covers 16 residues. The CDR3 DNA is TGTGCCAGCAGTTCCCCACGCAGCAGGACCAGAGATACGCAGTATTTT. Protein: CASSSPRSRTRDTQYF.

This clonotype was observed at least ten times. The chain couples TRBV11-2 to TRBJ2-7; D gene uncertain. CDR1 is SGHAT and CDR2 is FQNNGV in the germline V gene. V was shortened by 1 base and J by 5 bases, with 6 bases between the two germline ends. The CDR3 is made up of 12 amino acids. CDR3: CASSLGWNEQYF. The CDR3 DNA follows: TGTGCCAGCAGCTTAGGGTGGAACGAGCAGTACTTC. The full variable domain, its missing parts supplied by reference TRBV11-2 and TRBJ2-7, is EAGVAQSPRYKIIEKRQSVAFWCNPISGHATLYWYQQILGQGPKLLIQFQNNGVVDDSQLPKDRFSAERLKGVDSTLKIQPAKLEDSAVYLCASSLGWNEQYFGPGTRLTVT.

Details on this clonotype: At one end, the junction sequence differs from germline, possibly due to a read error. The CDR3 reads CAASGDMSSYNEQFF. CDR3 sequence (DNA): TGTGCCGCCAGCGGCGACATGTCATCCTACAATGAGCAGTTCTTC. The chain has TRBV15 and TRBJ2-1; D might be TRBD2 (5 bases). This CDR3 contains 15 residues. Germline CDR1 and CDR2: LNHNV and YYDKDF (reference sequence).

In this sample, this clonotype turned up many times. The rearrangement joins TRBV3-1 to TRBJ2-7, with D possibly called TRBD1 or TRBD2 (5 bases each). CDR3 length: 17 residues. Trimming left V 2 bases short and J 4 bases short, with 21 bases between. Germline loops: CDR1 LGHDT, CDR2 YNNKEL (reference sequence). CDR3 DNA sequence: TGTGCCAGCAGCCAACAAGGGTTGTCGGGACCTAGGTACGAGCAGTACTTC. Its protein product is CASSQQGLSGPRYEQYF.

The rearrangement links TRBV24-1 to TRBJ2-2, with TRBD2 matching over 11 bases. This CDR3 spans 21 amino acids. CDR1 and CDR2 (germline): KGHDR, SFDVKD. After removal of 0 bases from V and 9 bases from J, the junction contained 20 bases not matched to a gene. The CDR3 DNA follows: TGTGCCACCAGTGATTTGCTTATCGGCGGGTTTGGTACTAGCGGGAGCAGGGAGCTGTTTTTT. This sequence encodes CATSDLLIGGFGTSGSRELFF.

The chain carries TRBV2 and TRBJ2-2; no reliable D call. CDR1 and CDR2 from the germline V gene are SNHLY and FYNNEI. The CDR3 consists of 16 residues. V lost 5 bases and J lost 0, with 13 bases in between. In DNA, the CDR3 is TGTGCCAGCAGTCAGTTCTCGAGTCCGAACACCGGGGAGCTGTTTTTT. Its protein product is CASSQFSSPNTGELFF.

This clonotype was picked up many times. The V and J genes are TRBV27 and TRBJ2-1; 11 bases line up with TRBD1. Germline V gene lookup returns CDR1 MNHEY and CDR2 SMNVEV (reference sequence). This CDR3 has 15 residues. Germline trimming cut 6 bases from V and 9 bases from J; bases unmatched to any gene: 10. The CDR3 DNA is TGTGCCAGCAGAAGCCGGGACAGGGGGTCTTTTGAGCAGTTCTTC. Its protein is CASRSRDRGSFEQFF.

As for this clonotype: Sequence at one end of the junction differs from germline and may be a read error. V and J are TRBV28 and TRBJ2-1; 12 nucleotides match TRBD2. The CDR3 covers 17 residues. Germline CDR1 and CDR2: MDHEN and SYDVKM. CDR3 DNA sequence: TGTGTCAGCAGTTTACTCCTAGCGGGAGGGCGTCTAGATGAGCAGTTCTTC. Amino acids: CVSSLLLAGGRLDEQFF.

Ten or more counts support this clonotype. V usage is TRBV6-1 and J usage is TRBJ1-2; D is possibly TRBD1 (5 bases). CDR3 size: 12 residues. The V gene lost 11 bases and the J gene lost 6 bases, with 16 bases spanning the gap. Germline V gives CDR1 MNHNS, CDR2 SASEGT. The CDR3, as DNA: TGTGCCCTGTGGACAATAAGAAATGGCTACACCTTC. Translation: CALWTIRNGYTF.

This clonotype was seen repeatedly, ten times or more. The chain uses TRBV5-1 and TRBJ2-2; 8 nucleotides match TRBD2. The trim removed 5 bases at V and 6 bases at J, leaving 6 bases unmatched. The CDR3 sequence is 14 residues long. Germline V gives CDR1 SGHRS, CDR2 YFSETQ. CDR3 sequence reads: CASRGTSGPGELFF. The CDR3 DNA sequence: TGCGCCAGCAGAGGTACTAGCGGACCCGGGGAGCTGTTTTTT.

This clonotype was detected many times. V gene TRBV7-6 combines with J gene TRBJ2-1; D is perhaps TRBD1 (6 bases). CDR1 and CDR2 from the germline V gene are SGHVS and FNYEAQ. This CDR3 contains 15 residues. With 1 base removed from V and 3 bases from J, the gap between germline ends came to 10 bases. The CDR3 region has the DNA TGTGCCAGCAGCTTAGAAAGGGGGTTCTACAATGAGCAGTTCTTC. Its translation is CASSLERGFYNEQFF.

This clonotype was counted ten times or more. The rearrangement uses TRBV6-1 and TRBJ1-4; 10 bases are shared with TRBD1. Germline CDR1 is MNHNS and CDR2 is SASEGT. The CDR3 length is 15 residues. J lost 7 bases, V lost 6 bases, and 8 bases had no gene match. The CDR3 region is CASRRGDRGPEKLFF. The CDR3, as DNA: TGTGCCAGCAGACGAGGAGACAGGGGGCCTGAAAAACTGTTTTTT.

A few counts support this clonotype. Here the CDR3 reads CASSPGGLAGARTDTQYF. The CDR3 DNA reads as TGTGCCAGCAGCCCCGGGGGACTAGCGGGAGCCCGCACAGATACGCAGTATTTT. V is TRBV7-6 and J is TRBJ2-3; 14 bases map to TRBD2. After removal of 5 bases from V and 1 base from J, the junction contained 8 bases not matched to a gene. From germline, CDR1 is SGHVS and CDR2 FNYEAQ. The CDR3 runs 18 residues. Drawing the rest from reference TRBV7-6 and TRBJ2-3, the complete variable domain is GAGVSQSPRYKVTKRGQDVALRCDPISGHVSLYWYRQALGQGPEFLTYFNYEAQQDKSGLPNDRFSAERPEGSISTLTIQRTEQRDSAMYRCASSPGGLAGARTDTQYFGPGTRLTVL.

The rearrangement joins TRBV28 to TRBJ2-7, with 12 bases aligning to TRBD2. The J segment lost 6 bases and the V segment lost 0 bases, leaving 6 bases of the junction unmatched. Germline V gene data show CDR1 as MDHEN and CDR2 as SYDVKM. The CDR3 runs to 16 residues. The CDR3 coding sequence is TGTGCCAGCAGTTTATGGACTAGCGGGAGTGGCCTCGAGCAGTACTTC. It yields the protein CASSLWTSGSGLEQYF.